This T cell receptor beta chain was sequenced for a study of cytomegalovirus exposure and HLA in healthy donors. General study results and limits: The study recorded about 160 TCR beta chains that were cytomegalovirus-associated. One variant, a missense change in DCLRE1C, was linked in a later analysis to TCR beta V- and J-gene trimming. From TCR beta sequences, most subjects' HLA-A and HLA-B alleles were reportedly predicted accurately.

This clone was seen a few times. Its target is not known. 60 Vbeta and 13 Jbeta primers were used in PCR. Assay used: immunoSEQ multiplex PCR; TCRdb lists only in-frame clones, some missing. There are approximately 150,000 clones in the sample; about two thirds occur only once, and about 2.7% lies in the top ten. The germline gives CDR1 SGHVS, CDR2 FNYEAQ. V gave up 2 bases and J gave up 5 bases, with 13 bases separating them. This CDR3 comprises 15 residues. Sequenced sample: PBMCs. The chain recombines TRBV7-6 with TRBJ2-1; D unclear. This clonotype originated in a woman aged 25 to 45 in good health and CMV-seronegative. CDR3 protein: CASSLSWAVHNEQFF. For the CDR3, the DNA is TGTGCCAGCAGCTTAAGCTGGGCAGTCCACAATGAGCAGTTCTTC.